This is a list of T cell receptor beta chains from one sample in a study of shared clonotypes between healthy human individuals. Sequencing was performed with immunoSEQ multiplex PCR; in TCRdb, only in-frame clones are kept and a portion is missing. The table has 2 million to 2.5 million clones, approximately 96% seen once. The sequenced sample consisted of naive CD4+ T cells sorted from blood. Receptor source: a young man in good health. Each CDR3 is given with its conserved first and last residue. Each record gives: D gene, V gene, J gene, clone size, CDR3 DNA, CDR3 protein. A D gene is named only where the DNA matches it firmly. The size field is filled for only some rows; it gives once, few, many or a size class.

D: TRBD1; V: TRBV6-1; J: TRBJ1-4; size: NA; DNA: TGTGCCAGCTTCGGACAGGGAAAGGAAAAACTGTTTTTT; CDR3: CASFGQGKEKLFF
D: NA; V: TRBV4-3; J: TRBJ2-7; size: NA; DNA: TGCGCCAGCAGCCAAGAAGTACAGTTCTCCTACGAGCAGTACTTC; CDR3: CASSQEVQFSYEQYF
D: TRBD1; V: TRBV7-2; J: TRBJ2-7; size: NA; DNA: TGTGCCAGCAGCAGGGACAGGGGGCGCCCCTACGAGCAGTACTTC; CDR3: CASSRDRGRPYEQYF
D: NA; V: TRBV4-1; J: TRBJ2-3; size: NA; DNA: TGCGCCAGCAGCCACAGGGGAGTGGGACTACCAGATACGCAGTATTTT; CDR3: CASSHRGVGLPDTQYF
D: TRBD2; V: TRBV7-2; J: TRBJ2-2; size: NA; DNA: TGTGCCAGCAGCCCAGGACTAGCGGGAGTCACCGGGGAGCTGTTTTTT; CDR3: CASSPGLAGVTGELFF
D: TRBD1; V: TRBV10-3; J: TRBJ2-1; size: NA; DNA: TGTGCCATCAGCAAAAGGGACAGGGCGAGCTCCTACAATGAGCAGTTCTTC; CDR3: CAISKRDRASSYNEQFF
D: NA; V: TRBV28; J: TRBJ1-5; size: NA; DNA: TGTGCCAGCAGTTCCAGCACCCGGGGTCTACAACAGCCCCAGCATTTT; CDR3: CASSSSTRGLQQPQHF
D: NA; V: TRBV5-1; J: TRBJ1-6; size: once; DNA: TGCGCCAGCAGCTCGGGACGGAAGAATTCACCCCTCCACTTT; CDR3: CASSSGRKNSPLHF
D: NA; V: TRBV21-1; J: TRBJ1-5; size: NA; DNA: TGTGCCAGCAGCACTCGACAGGCTATCAATCAGCCCCAGCATTTT; CDR3: CASSTRQAINQPQHF
D: NA; V: TRBV10-1; J: TRBJ2-7; size: NA; DNA: TGCGCCAGCAGTGAGTCGTCAGGTGCTTCCTCCTACGAGCAGTACTTC; CDR3: CASSESSGASSYEQYF